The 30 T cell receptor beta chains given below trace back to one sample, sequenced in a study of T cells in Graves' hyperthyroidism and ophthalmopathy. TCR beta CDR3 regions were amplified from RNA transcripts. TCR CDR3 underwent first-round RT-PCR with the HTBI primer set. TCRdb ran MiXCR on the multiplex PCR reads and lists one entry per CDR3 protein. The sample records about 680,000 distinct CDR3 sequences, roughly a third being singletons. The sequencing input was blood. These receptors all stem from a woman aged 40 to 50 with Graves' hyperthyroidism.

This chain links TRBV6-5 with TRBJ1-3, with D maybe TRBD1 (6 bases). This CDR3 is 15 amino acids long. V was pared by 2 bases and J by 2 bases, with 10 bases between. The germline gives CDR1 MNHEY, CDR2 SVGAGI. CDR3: CASSYGGSAGNTIYF. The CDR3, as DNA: TGTGCCAGCAGTTACGGGGGCTCAGCTGGAAACACCATATATTTT.

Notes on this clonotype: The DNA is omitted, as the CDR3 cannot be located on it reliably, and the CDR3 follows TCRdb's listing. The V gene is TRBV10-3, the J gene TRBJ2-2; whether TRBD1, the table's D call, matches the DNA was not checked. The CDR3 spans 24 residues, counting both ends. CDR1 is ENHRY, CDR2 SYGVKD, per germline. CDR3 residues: CAISDWGTGANVLTFGAGTGELFF.

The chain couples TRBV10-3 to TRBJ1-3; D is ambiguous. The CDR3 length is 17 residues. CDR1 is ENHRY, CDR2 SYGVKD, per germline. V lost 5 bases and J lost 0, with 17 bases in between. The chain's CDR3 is CAISYSSVWSSGNTIYF. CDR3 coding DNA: TGTGCCATCAGTTACTCTTCGGTATGGAGCTCTGGAAACACCATATATTTT.

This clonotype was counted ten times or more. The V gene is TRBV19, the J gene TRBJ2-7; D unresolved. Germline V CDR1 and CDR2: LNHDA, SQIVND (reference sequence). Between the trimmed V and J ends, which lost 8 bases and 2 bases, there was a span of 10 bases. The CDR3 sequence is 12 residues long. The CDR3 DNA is TGTGCCAGTGGAGACACAGCCTACGAGCAGTACTTC. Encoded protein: CASGDTAYEQYF.

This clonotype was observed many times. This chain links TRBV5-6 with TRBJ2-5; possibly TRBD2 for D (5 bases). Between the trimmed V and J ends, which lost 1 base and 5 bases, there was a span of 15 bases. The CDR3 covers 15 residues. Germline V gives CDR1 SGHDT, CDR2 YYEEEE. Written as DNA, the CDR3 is TGTGCCAGCAGCTTGATGGTAGCGTGGCAGGAGACCCAGTACTTC. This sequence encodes CASSLMVAWQETQYF. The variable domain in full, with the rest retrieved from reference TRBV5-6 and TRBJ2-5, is DAGVTQSPTHLIKTRGQQVTLRCSPKSGHDTVSWYQQALGQGPQFIFQYYEEEERQRGNFPDRFSGHQFPNYSSELNVNALLLGDSALYLCASSLMVAWQETQYFGPGTRLLVL.

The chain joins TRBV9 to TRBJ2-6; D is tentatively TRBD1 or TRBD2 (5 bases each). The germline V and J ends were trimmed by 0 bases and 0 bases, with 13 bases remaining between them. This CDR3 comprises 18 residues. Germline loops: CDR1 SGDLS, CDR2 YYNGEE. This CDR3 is CASSVVRDDLSGANVLTF. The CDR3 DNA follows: TGTGCCAGCAGCGTAGTTAGGGACGACCTCTCTGGGGCCAACGTCCTGACTTTC.

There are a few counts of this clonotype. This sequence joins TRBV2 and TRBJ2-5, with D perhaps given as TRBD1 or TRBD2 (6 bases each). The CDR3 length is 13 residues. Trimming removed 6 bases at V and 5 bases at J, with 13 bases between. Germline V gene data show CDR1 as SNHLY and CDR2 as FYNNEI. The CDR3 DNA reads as TGTGCCAGCAGGCAAGGGGGAGGCGAGACCCAGTACTTC. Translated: CASRQGGGETQYF.

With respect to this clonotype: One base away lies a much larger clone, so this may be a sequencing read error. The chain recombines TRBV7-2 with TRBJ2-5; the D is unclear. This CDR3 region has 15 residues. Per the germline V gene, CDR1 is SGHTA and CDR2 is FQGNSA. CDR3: CASSSQMGFQGTQYF. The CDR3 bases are TGTGCCAGCAGCTCCCAAATGGGATTCCAAGGGACCCAGTACTTC.

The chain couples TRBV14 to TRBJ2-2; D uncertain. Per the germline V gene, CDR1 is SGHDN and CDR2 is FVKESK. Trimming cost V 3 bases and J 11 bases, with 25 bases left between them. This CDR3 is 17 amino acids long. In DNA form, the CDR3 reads TGTGCCAGCAGCCACCTTCTACCGGTCCATACTCGAGGAGAGCTGTTTTTT. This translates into CASSHLLPVHTRGELFF.

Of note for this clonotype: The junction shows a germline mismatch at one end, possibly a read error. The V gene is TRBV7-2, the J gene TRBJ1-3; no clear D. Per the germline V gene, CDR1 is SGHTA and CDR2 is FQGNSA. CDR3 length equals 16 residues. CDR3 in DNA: TGCGCCAGCAGCCAGCGCCCGCTGGGAAGTGGAAACACCATATATTTT. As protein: CASSQRPLGSGNTIYF.

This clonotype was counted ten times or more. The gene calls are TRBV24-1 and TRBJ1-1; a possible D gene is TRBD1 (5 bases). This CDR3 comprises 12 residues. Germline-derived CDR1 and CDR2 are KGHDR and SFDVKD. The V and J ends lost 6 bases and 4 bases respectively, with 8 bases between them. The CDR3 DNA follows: TGTGCCACCAGTAACGGGGGCACTGAAGCTTTCTTT. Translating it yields CATSNGGTEAFF.

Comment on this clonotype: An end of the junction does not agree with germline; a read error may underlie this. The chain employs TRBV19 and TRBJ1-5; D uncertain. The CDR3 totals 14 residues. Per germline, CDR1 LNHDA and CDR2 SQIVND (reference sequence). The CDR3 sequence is CASSMRAGKQPQHF. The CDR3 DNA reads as TGTGCCAGTAGTATGCGGGCAGGCAAGCAGCCCCAGCATTTT.

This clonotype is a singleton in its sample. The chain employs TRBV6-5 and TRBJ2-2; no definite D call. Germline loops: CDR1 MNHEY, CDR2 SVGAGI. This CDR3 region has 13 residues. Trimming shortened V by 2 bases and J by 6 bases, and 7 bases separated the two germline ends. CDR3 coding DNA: TGTGCCAGCAGTTACGAGGCGGCCGGGGAGCTGTTTTTT. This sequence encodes CASSYEAAGELFF.

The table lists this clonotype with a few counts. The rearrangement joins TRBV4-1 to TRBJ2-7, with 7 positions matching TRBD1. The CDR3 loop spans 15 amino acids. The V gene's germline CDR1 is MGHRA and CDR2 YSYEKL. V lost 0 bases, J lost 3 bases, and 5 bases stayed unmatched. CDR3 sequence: CASSQERQGLYEQYF. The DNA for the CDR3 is TGCGCCAGCAGCCAAGAGCGACAGGGTCTCTACGAGCAGTACTTC.

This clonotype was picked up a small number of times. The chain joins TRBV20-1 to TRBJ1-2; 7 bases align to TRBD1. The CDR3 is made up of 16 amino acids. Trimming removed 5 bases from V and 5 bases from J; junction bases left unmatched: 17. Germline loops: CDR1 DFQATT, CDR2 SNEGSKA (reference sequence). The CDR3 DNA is TGCAGTGCTCGAGGGACAGAAGAGGCCTTTCGTTATGGCTACACCTTC. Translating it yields CSARGTEEAFRYGYTF.

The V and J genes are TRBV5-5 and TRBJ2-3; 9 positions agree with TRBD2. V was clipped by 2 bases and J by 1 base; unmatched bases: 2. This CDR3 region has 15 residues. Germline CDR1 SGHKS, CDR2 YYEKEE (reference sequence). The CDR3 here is CASSFVAGGTDTQYF. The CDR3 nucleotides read TGTGCCAGCAGCTTTGTAGCGGGAGGCACAGATACGCAGTATTTT.

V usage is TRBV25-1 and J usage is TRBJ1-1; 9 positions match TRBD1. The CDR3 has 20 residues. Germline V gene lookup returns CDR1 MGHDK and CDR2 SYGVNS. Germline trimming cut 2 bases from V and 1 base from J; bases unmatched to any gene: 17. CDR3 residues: CASSETPSRTGVRGNTEAFF. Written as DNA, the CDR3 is TGTGCCAGCAGTGAAACACCAAGTCGGACAGGGGTCAGGGGGAACACTGAAGCTTTCTTT.

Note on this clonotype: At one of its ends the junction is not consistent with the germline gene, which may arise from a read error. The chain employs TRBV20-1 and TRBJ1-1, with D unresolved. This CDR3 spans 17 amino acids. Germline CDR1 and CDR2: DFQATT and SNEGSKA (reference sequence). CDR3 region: CSASDTHSGSSDTEAFF. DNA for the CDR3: TGTAGTGCTAGTGACACCCATAGTGGTAGTTCGGACACTGAAGCTTTCTTT.

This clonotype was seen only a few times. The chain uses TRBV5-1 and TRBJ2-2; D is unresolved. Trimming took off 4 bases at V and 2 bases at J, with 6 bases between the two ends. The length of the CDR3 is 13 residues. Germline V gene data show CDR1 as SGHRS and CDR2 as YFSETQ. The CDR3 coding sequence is TGCGCCAGCAGCCAGCACAACACCGGGGAGCTGTTTTTT. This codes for CASSQHNTGELFF.

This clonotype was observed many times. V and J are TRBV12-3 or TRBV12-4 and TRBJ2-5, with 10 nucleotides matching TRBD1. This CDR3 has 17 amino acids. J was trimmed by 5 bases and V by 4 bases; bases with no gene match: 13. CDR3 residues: CASSSVGQGVGRETQYF. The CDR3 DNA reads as TGTGCCAGCAGTTCGGTCGGACAGGGGGTGGGGAGGGAGACCCAGTACTTC.

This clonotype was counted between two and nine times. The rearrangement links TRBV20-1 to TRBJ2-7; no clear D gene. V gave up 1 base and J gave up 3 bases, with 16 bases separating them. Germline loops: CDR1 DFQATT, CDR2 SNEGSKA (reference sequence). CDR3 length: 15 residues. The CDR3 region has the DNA TGCAGTGCTAGAGCACTTCGCTTAGAGAACTACGAGCAGTACTTC. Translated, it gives CSARALRLENYEQYF.

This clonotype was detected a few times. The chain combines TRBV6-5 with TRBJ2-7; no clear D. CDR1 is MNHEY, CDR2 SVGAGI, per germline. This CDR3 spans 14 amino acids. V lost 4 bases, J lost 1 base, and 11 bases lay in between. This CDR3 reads CASSWSLDSYEQYF. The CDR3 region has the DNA TGTGCCAGCAGTTGGAGTCTAGATTCCTACGAGCAGTACTTC.

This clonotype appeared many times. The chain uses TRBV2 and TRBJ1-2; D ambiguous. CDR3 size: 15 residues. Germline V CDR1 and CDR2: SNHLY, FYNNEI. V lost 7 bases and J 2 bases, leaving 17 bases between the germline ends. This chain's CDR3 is CASTSTETWNYGYTF. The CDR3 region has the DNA TGTGCCAGCACCAGTACAGAGACATGGAACTATGGCTACACCTTC.

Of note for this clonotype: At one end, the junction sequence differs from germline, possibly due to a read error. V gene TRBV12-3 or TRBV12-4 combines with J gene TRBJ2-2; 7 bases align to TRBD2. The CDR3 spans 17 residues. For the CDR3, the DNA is TGTGCCAGCAGCTTAGTTGGGAGGGAGAGAGGCACCGGGGAGCTGTTTTTT. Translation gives CASSLVGRERGTGELFF.

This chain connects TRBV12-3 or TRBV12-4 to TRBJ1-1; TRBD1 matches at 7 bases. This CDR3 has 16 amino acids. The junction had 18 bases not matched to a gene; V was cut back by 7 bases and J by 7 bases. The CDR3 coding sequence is TGTGCCAGCACCAAAAACAGGGGACAAAGCAGAGTTGAAGCTTTCTTT. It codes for CASTKNRGQSRVEAFF.

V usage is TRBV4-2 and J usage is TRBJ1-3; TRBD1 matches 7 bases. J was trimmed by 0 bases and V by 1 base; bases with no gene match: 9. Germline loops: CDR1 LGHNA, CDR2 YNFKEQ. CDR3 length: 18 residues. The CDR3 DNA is TGTGCCAGCAGCCAAGCCCCGGGACAGTCATTCTCTGGAAACACCATATATTTT. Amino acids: CASSQAPGQSFSGNTIYF.

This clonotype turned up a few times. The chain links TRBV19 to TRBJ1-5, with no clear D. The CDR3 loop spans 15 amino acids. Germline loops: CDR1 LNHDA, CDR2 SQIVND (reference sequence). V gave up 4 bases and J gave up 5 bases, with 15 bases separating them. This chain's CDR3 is CASSKRSTVDQPQHF. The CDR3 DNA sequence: TGTGCCAGTAGTAAAAGATCGACGGTCGATCAGCCCCAGCATTTT.

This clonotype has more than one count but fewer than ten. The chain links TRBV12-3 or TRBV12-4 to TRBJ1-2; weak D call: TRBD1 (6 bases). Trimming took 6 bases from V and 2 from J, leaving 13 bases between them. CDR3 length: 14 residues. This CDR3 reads CASSPRGLNYGYTF. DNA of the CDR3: TGTGCCAGCAGCCCACGGGGGCTGAACTATGGCTACACCTTC.

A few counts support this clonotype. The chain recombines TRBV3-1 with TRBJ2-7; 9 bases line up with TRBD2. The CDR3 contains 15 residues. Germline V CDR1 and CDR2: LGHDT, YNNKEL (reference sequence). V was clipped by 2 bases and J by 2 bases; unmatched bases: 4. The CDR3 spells CASSQTSGRTYEQYF. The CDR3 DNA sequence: TGTGCCAGCAGCCAAACTAGCGGGCGGACCTACGAGCAGTACTTC.

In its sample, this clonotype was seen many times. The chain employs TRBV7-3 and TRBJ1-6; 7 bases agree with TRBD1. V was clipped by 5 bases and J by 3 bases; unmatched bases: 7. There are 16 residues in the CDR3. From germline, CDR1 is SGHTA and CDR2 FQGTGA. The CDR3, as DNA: TGTGCCAGCAGCCTAGGGACAGTAAACTATAATTCACCCCTCCACTTT. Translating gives CASSLGTVNYNSPLHF.